The sequence of this TCR beta chain was determined in a study of blood T cell repertoires in COVID-19. Background on the study: COVID-19 samples collected from the United States, Italy and Spain covered acute and convalescent phases. In each case, the material was cDNA or gDNA derived from T cells, B-cell-depleted T cells, or PBMCs.

In the authors' methods: It was from reference gene primer amplification that nucleated cell counts were estimated. Repertoires were generated with immunoSEQ multiplex PCR, while TCRdb's copy carries only in-frame clones and drops some. D and trimming come from the DNA, and the V and J calls and clone size come from that table. This table has some 200,000 clones, roughly 80% appearing once. Germline V gene lookup returns CDR1 MNHNY and CDR2 SVGAGI (reference sequence). This CDR3 comprises 13 residues. V was trimmed by 5 bases and J by 2 bases, leaving 8 bases between them. The TCR sequence derives from a human donor with acute or convalescent COVID-19. The donor label of this sample is uncertain. The chain has TRBV6-6 and TRBJ2-3; D not resolved. Source material: peripheral blood. The DNA for the CDR3 is TGTGCCAGCAGTAACCCTAACACAGATACGCAGTATTTT. This gives the protein CASSNPNTDTQYF.